The sequence of this T cell receptor beta chain was determined in a study of MAIT cells during Salmonella Paratyphi A infection (dated by TCRdb to the late 2010s). For the study in its entirety: Adult volunteers aged 18 to 60 ingested a single dose of 1-5x10^3 CFU of S. Paratyphi A strain NVGH308. Ciprofloxacin 500 mg twice daily for 14 days, starting at diagnosis, was given to diagnosed volunteers.

This sample's time point label indicates: mid-infection, around enteric fever diagnosis. Using flow cytometry, MAIT cells, defined as Valpha7.2+ CD161+ T cells, were identified and sorted. Circulating MAIT cell TCRbeta repertoires were profiled longitudinally in six volunteers in whom enteric fever developed after controlled oral challenge with live Salmonella Paratyphi A. MAIT cell samples were contributed by each diagnosed volunteer at pre-infection, mid-infection and post-infection timepoints. Enteric fever was diagnosed on the basis of Paratyphi A bacteremia and/or persistent fever above 38 degrees C lasting more than 12 hours. Challenged volunteers were diagnosed with infection between day 4 and day 7 after challenge. For RNA extraction, between about 5,000 and 11,000 MAIT cells from each sample were sorted straight into RNAqueous-Micro lysis buffer. Lymphoprep gradient centrifugation was used to isolate peripheral blood mononuclear cells from blood samples and leukocyte cones. Cells were sorted on either a BD FACSAria Fusion or a BD FACSAria III sorter.

Remarks on this clonotype: It lacks a known antigen. Base quality data are lacking; no much larger clone is found one base away.

At the junction V is shortened by 6 bases and J by 6 bases, with 19 bases in between. CDR1 is given as DFQATT and CDR2 as SNEGSKA, both from the germline V gene (reference sequence). Taken from cysteine to phenylalanine, the CDR3 has 14 residues. Only the CDR3 region is kept as DNA, spanning 42 bases read in frame from base 1. Receptors were amplified or captured by 5' RACE. Two rounds of PCR with Phusion High-Fidelity polymerase amplified TCRbeta, with sample-specific barcodes added in the primers. To build the TCRbeta libraries, template-switch cDNA synthesis was carried out using SMARTScribe reverse transcriptase along with a TRBC-specific primer. After barcoding, samples were pooled and then prepared using the NEBNext Ultra DNA Library Prep Kit for Illumina. The libraries were sequenced on an Illumina MiSeq using the MiSeq reagent kit v2, 300 cycles. On the authors' methods: Jemultiplexer was used to demultiplex reads by barcode, and MiTCR with default parameters handled the alignment. VDJtools filtered out non-functional sequences; clonotypes were defined by amino acid sequence, with frequencies based on assigned sequence reads. Clonal space homeostasis binned clonotypes by frequency as over-represented (0.05-1), large, medium and small. Using fastp trimming at Q25 and MiXCR clonotype assembly, TCRdb reanalyzed the public sequencing data and kept in-frame beta chains. Each record represents a unique CDR3 protein, reported with the most common genes and DNA among its rows. The V and J calls reflect TCRdb's pipeline rather than the authors' work. This sample lists about 640 distinct CDR3 sequences; 25% to 30% were detected once. Jointly, the top ten make up roughly 30% of the sample.

Broader findings and caveats from the paper: MAIT TRBV usage was found to be oligoclonal, with TRBV20 and TRBV6 favoured, and appeared to be unchanged by infection. The space taken up by over-represented MAIT clonotypes dropped significantly from baseline to mid-infection (around 0.17 to 0.099), while post-infection showed no significant difference. Although the availability of volunteer samples limited sample sizes, the sizes were judged adequate for detecting differences between groups. Compared with healthy controls, diagnosed volunteers had more expansion or contraction among the top five MAIT clonotypes (around 0.5 versus 0.13), suggesting that infection reshaped the repertoire.

The sequence links TRBV20-1 to TRBJ2-3; the D gene may be TRBD1 or TRBD2, since each aligns over 7 bases. Material: MAIT cells from blood, obtained at the middle sampling point of the challenge study. The TCR comes from a person aged 18 to 70 who was deliberately infected with Salmonella Paratyphi A in a paratyphoid fever challenge study. The sequence in DNA is TGCAGTGCCAGGGGGAGGGCCTCTTCTGATACGCAGTATTTT. Its translation is CSARGRASSDTQYF.